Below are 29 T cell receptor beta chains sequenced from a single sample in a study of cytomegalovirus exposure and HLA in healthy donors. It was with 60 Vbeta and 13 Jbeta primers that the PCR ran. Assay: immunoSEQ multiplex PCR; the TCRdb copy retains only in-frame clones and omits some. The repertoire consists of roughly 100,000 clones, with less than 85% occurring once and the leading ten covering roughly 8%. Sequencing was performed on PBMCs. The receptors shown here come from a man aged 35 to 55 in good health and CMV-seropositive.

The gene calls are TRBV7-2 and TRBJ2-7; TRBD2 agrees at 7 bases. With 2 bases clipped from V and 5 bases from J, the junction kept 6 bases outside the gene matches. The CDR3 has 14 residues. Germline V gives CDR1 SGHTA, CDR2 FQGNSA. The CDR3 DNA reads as TGTGCCAGCAGCTTACAGATGGGGGGGAACGAGCAGTACTTC. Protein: CASSLQMGGNEQYF.

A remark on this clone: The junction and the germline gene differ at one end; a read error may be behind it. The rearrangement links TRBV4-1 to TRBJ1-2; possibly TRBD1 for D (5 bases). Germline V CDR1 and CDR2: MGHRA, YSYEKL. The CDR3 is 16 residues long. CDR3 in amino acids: CASSQEHRSPDYGYTF. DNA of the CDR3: TGTGCCAGCAGCCAAGAACACAGGTCTCCTGACTATGGCTACACCTTC.

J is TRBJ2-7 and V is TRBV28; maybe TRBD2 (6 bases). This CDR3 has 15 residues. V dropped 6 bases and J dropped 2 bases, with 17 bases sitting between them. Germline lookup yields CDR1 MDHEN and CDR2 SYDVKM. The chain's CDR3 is CASSLGGPPTYEQYF. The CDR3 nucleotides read TGTGCCAGCAGCCTCGGAGGGCCCCCGACCTACGAGCAGTACTTC.

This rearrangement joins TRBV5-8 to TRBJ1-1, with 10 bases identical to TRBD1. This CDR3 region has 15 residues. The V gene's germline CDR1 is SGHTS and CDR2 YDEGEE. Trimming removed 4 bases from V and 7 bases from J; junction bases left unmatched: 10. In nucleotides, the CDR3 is TGTGCCAGCAGCCACCGGGACAGGGGACCATTTGAAGCTTTCTTT. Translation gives CASSHRDRGPFEAFF.

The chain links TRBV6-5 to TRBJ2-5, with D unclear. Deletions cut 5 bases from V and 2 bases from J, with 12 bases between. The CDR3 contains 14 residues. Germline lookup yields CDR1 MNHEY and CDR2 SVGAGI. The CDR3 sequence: CASSPRSLQETQYF. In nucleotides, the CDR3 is TGTGCCAGCAGTCCGAGGAGCCTACAAGAGACCCAGTACTTC.

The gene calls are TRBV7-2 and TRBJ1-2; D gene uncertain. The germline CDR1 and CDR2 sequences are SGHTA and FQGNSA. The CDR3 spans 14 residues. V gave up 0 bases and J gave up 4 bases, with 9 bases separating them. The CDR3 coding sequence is TGTGCCAGCAGCTTAGCGCGGGGAGCCTATGGCTACACCTTC. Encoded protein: CASSLARGAYGYTF.

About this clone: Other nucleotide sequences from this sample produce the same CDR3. The CDR3 DNA is TGCGCCAGCAGCCACCCGGGACAGGGGTTCGATGAGCAGTTCTTC. Translation: CASSHPGQGFDEQFF. The chain is built from TRBV4-1 and TRBJ2-1; the match to TRBD1 covers 10 bases. Trimming cost V 3 bases and J 8 bases; bases outside gene matches: 7. The CDR3 is 15 amino acids. Germline lookup yields CDR1 MGHRA and CDR2 YSYEKL.

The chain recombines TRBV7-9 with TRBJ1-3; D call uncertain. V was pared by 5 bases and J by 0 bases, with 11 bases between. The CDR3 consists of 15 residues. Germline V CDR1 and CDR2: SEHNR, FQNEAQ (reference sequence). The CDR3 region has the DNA TGTGCCAGCAGCCCACGACTGGGCTCTGGAAACACCATATATTTT. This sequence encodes CASSPRLGSGNTIYF.

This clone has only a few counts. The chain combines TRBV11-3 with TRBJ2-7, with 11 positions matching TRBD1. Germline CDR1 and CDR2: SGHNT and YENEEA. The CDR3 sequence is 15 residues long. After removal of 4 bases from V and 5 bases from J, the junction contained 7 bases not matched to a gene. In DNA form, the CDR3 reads TGTGCCAGCAGCTCTAGGACAGGGGGCATGAACGAGCAGTACTTC. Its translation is CASSSRTGGMNEQYF.

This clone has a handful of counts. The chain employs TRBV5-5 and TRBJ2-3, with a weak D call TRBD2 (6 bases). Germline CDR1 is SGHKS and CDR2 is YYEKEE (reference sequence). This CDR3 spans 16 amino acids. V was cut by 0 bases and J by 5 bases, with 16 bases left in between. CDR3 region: CASSLGGRGTGDTQYF. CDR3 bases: TGTGCCAGCAGCTTGGGTGGGCGGGGAACTGGAGATACGCAGTATTTT.

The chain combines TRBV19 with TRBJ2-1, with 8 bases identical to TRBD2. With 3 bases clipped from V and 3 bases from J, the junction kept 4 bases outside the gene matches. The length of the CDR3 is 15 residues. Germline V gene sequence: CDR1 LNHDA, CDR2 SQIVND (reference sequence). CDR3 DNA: TGTGCCAGTAGTATCAGGAGCGGGGGCTACAATGAGCAGTTCTTC. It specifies CASSIRSGGYNEQFF.

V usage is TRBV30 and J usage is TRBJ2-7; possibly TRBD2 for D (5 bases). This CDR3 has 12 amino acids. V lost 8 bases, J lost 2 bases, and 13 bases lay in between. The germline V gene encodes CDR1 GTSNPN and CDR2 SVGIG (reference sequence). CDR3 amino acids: CALEGTAYEQYF. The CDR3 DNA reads TGTGCCCTAGAGGGCACCGCCTACGAGCAGTACTTC.

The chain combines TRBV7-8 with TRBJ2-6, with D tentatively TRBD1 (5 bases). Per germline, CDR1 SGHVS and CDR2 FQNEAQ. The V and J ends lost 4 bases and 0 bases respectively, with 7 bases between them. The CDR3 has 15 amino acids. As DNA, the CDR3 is TGTGCCAGCAGCTACAGGAGCTCTGGGGCCAACGTCCTGACTTTC. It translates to CASSYRSSGANVLTF.

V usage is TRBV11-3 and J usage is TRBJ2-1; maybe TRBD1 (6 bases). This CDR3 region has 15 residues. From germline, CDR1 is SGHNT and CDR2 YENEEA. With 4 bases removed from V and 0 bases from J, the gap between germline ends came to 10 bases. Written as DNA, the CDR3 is TGTGCCAGCAGCTCGGGACAAGGCTCCTACAATGAGCAGTTCTTC. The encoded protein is CASSSGQGSYNEQFF.

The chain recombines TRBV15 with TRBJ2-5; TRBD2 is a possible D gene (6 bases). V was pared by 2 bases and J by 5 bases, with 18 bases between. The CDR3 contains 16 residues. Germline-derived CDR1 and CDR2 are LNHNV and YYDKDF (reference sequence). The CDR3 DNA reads TGTGCCACCAGCAGAAGGGAACAGGCGGCGGGGGAGACCCAGTACTTC. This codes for CATSRREQAAGETQYF.

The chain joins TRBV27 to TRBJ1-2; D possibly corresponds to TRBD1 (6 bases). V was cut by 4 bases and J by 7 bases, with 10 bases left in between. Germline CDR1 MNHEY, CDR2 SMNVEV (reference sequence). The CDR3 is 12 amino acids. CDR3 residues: CASSSTGIGYTF. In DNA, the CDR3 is TGTGCCAGCAGTTCTACAGGGATTGGCTACACCTTC.

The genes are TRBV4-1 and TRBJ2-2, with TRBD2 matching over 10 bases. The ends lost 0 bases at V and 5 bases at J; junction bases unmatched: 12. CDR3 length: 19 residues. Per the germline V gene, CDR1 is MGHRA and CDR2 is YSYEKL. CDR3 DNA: TGCGCCAGCAGCCAAGATCGGAGCGGGAGGGCTCCGGGTACCGGGGAGCTGTTTTTT. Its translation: CASSQDRSGRAPGTGELFF.

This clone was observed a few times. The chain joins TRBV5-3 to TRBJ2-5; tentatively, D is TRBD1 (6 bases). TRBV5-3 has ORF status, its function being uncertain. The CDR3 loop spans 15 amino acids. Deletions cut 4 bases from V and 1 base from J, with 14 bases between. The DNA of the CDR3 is TGTGCCAGAAGCCCGAAACAGGGTTTCCAAGAGACCCAGTACTTC. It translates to CARSPKQGFQETQYF.

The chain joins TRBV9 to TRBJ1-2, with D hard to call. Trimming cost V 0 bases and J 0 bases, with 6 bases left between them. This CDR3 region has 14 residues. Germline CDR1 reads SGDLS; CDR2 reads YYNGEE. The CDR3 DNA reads TGTGCCAGCAGCGTAGATCCAGCTAACTATGGCTACACCTTC. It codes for CASSVDPANYGYTF.

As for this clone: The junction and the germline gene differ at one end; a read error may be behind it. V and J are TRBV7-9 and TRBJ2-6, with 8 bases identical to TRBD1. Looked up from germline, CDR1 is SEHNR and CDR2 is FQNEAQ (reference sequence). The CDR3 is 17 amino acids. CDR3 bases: TGTTCCAGCAGCTTAGGGACAGGTAGCTCTGGGGCCAACGTCCTGACTTTC. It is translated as CSSSLGTGSSGANVLTF.

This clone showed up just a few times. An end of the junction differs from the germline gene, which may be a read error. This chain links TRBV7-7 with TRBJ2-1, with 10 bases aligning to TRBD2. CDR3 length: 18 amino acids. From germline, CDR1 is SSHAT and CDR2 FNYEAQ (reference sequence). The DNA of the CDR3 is TGTGCTAGCAGCCCCGGAAGGACTAGCGGACGGTCCTACAATGAGCAGTTCTTC. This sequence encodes CASSPGRTSGRSYNEQFF.

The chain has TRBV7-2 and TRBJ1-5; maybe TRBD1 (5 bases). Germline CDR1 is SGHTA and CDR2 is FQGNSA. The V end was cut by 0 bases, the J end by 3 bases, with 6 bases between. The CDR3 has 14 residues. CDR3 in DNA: TGTGCCAGCAGCTTAGCGGGGCCCAATCAGCCCCAGCATTTT. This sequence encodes CASSLAGPNQPQHF.

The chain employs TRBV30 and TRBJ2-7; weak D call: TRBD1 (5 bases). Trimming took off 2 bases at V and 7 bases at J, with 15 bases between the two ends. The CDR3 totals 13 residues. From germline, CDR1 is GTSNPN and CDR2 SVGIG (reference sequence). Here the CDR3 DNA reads TGTGCCTGGAGTCTTAGGGGCCAGGGTGAGCAGTACTTC. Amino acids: CAWSLRGQGEQYF. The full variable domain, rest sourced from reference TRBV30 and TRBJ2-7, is SQTIHQWPATLVQPVGSPLSLECTVEGTSNPNLYWYRQAAGRGLQLLFYSVGIGQISSEVPQNLSASRPQDRQFILSSKKLLLSDSGFYLCAWSLRGQGEQYFGPGTRLTVT.

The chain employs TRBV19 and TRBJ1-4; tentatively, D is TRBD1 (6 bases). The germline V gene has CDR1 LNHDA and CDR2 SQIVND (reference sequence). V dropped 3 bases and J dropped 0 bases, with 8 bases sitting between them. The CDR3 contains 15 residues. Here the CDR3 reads CASSIGGSTNEKLFF. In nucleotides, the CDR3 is TGTGCCAGTAGTATTGGGGGCTCAACTAATGAAAAACTGTTTTTT. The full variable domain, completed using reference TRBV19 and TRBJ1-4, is DGGITQSPKYLFRKEGQNVTLSCEQNLNHDAMYWYRQDPGQGLRLIYYSQIVNDFQKGDIAEGYSVSREKKESFPLTVTSAQKNPTAFYLCASSIGGSTNEKLFFGSGTQLSVL.

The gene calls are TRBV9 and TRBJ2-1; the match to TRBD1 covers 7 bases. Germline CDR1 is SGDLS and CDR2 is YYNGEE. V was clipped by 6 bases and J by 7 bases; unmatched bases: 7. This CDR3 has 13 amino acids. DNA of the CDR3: TGTGCCAGCACCGATGGACAGGCTAATGAGCAGTTCTTC. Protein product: CASTDGQANEQFF.

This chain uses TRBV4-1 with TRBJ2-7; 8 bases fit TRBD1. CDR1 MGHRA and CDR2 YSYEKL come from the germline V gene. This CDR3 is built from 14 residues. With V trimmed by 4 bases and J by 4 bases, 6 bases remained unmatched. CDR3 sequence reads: CASSPLQGAYEQYF. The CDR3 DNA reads TGCGCCAGCAGCCCTCTCCAGGGGGCTTACGAGCAGTACTTC.

CDR3 nucleotide sequence: TGTGCCACCAGCGGGCTGGGGGCGCGAGAAAAACTGTTTTTT. It encodes CATSGLGAREKLFF. V gene TRBV15 combines with J gene TRBJ1-4; TRBD1 is a possible D gene (6 bases). The CDR3 covers 14 residues. V lost 5 bases, J lost 8 bases, and 15 bases lay in between. Germline V CDR1 and CDR2: LNHNV, YYDKDF (reference sequence).

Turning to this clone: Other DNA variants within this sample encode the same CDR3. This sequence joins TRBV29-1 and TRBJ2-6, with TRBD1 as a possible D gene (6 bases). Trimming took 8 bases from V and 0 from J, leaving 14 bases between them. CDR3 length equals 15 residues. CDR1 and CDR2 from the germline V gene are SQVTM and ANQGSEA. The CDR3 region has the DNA TGCAGCTACAGGGAAGGTAGCTCTGGGGCCAACGTCCTGACTTTC. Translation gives CSYREGSSGANVLTF. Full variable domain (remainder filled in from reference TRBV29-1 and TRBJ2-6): SAVISQKPSRDICQRGTSLTIQCQVDSQVTMMFWYRQQPGQSLTLIATANQGSEATYESGFVIDKFPISRPNLTFSTLTVSNMSPEDSSIYLCSYREGSSGANVLTFGAGSRLTVL.

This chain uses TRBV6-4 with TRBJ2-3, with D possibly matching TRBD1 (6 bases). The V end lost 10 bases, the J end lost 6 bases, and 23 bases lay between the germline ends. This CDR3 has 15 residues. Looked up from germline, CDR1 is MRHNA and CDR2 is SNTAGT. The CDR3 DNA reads TGTGCCACCACCTTGGGCGGGCCGAGGGGGGATACGCAGTATTTT. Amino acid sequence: CATTLGGPRGDTQYF.